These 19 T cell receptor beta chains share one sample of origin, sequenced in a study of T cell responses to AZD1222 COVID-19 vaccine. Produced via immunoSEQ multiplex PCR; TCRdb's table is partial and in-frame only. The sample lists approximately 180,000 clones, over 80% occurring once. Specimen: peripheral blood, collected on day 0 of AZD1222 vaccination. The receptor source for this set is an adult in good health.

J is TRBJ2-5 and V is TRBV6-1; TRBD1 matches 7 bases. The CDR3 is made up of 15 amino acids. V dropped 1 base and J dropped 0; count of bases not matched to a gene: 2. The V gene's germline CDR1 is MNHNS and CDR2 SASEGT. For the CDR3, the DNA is TGTGCCAGCAGTGAAGGGGACAGAGACCAAGAGACCCAGTACTTC. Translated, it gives CASSEGDRDQETQYF.

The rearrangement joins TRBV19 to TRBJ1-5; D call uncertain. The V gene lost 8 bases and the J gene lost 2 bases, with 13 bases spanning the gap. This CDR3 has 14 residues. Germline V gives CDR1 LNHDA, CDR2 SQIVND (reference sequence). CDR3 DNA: TGTGCCAGTGCCGGGGTTTCCGGCAATCAGCCCCAGCATTTT. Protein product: CASAGVSGNQPQHF.

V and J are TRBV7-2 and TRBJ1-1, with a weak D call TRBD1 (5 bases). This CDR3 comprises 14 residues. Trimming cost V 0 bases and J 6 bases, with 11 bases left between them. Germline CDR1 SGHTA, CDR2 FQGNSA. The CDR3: CASSLAGTSAEAFF. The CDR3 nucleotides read TGTGCCAGCAGCTTAGCCGGGACGTCGGCTGAAGCTTTCTTT.

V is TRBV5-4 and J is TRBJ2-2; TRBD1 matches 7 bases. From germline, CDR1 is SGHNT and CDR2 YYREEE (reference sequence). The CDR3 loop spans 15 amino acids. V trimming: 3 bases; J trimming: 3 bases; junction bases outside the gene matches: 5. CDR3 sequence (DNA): TGTGCCAGCAGCTCACAGGGGATCGACACCGGGGAGCTGTTTTTT. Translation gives CASSSQGIDTGELFF.

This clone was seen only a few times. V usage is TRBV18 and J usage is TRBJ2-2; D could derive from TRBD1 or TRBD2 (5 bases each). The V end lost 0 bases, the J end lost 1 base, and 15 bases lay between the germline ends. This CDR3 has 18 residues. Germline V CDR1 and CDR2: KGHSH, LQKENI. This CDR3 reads CASSPPMRGAGNTGELFF. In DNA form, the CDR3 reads TGTGCCAGCTCACCACCGATGAGGGGCGCAGGGAACACCGGGGAGCTGTTTTTT. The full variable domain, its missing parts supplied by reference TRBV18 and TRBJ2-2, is NAGVMQNPRHLVRRRGQEARLRCSPMKGHSHVYWYRQLPEEGLKFMVYLQKENIIDESGMPKERFSAEFPKEGPSILRIQQVVRGDSAAYFCASSPPMRGAGNTGELFFGEGSRLTVL.

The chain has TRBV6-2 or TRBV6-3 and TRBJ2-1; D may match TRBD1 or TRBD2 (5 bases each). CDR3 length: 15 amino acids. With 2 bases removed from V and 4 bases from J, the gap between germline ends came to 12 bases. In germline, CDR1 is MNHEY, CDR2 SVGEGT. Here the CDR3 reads CASSYGAGLYNEQFF. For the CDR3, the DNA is TGTGCCAGCAGTTACGGGGCAGGACTTTACAATGAGCAGTTCTTC.

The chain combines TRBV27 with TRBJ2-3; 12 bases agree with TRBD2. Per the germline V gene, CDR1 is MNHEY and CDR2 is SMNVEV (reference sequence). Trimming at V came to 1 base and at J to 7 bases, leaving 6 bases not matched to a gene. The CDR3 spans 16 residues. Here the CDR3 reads CASSLFGTSGLNTQYF. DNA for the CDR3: TGTGCCAGCAGTTTATTTGGGACTAGCGGGTTAAATACGCAGTATTTT.

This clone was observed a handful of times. CDR3 amino acids: CASSDSHSNQPQHF. The CDR3 region has the DNA TGTGCCAGCAGTGATTCACATAGCAATCAGCCCCAGCATTTT. The rearrangement links TRBV2 to TRBJ1-5; D not certain. V dropped 3 bases and J dropped 0 bases, with 6 bases sitting between them. The CDR3 is 14 residues long. Looked up from germline, CDR1 is SNHLY and CDR2 is FYNNEI.

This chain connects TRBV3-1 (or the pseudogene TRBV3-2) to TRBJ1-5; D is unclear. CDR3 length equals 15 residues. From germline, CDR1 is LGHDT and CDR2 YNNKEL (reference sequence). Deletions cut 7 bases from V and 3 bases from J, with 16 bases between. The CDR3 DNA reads TGTGCCAGCACCAAATCTGGCGCCCCCAATCAGCCCCAGCATTTT. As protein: CASTKSGAPNQPQHF.

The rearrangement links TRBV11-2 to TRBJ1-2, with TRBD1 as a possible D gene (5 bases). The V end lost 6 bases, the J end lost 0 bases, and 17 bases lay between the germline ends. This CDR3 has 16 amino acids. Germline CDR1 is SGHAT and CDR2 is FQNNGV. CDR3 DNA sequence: TGTGCCAGCAGACGGACGGGGCTTCAGGCTAACTATGGCTACACCTTC. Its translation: CASRRTGLQANYGYTF. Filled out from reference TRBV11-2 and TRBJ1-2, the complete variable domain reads EAGVAQSPRYKIIEKRQSVAFWCNPISGHATLYWYQQILGQGPKLLIQFQNNGVVDDSQLPKDRFSAERLKGVDSTLKIQPAKLEDSAVYLCASRRTGLQANYGYTFGSGTRLTVV.

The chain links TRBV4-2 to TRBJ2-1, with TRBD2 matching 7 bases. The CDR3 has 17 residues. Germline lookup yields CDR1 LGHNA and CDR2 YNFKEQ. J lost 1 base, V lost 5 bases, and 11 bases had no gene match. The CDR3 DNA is TGTGCCAGCAGCTCCTCTAGCGGAGTAGGATCCTACAATGAGCAGTTCTTC. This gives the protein CASSSSSGVGSYNEQFF.

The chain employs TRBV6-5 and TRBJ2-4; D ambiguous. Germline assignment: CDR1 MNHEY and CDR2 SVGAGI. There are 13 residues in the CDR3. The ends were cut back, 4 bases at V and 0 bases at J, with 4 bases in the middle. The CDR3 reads CASSWGAKNIQYF. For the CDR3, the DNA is TGTGCCAGCAGTTGGGGAGCCAAAAACATTCAGTACTTC.

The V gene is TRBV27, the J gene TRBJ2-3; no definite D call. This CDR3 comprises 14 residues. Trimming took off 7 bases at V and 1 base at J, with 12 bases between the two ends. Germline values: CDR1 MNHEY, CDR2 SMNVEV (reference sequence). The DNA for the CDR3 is TGTGCCAGCATCTCCCCGGACCGCACAGATACGCAGTATTTT. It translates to CASISPDRTDTQYF.

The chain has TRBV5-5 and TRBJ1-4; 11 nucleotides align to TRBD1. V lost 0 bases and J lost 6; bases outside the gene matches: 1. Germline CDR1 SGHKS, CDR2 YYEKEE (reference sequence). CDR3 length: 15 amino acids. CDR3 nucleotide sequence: TGTGCCAGCAGCTTGGTGGGACAGGGGGATGAAAAACTGTTTTTT. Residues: CASSLVGQGDEKLFF. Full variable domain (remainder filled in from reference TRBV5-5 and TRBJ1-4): DAGVTQSPTHLIKTRGQQVTLRCSPISGHKSVSWYQQVLGQGPQFIFQYYEKEERGRGNFPDRFSARQFPNYSSELNVNALLLGDSALYLCASSLVGQGDEKLFFGSGTQLSVL.

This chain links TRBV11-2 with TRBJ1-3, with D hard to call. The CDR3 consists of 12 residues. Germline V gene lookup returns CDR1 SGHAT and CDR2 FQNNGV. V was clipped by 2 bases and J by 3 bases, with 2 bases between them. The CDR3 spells CASSLSGNTIYF. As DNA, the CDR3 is TGTGCCAGCAGCTTAAGTGGAAACACCATATATTTT.

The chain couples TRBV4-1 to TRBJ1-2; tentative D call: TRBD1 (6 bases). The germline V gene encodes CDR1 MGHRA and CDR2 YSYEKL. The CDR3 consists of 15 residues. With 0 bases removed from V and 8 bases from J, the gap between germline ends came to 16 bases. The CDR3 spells CASSQDSGGLGGYTF. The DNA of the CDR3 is TGCGCCAGCAGCCAAGACAGCGGGGGCCTAGGGGGCTACACCTTC.

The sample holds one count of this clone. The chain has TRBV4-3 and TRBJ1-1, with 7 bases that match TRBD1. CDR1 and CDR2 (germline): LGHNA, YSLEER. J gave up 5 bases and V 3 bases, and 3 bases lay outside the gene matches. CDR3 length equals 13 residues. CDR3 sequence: CASSQEQGTEAFF. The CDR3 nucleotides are TGCGCCAGCAGCCAGGAACAGGGGACTGAAGCTTTCTTT.

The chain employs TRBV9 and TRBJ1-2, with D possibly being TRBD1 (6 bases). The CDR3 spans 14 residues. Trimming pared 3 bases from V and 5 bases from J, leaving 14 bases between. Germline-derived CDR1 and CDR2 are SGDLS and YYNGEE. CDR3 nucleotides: TGTGCCAGCAGCGCGACATCTCAGGGGTATGGCTACACCTTC. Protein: CASSATSQGYGYTF.

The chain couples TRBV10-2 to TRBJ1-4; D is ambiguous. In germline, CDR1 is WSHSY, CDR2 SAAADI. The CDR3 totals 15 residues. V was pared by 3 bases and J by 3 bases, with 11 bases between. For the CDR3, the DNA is TGCGCCAGCAGTGACCTTGGAGGACCTAATGAAAAACTGTTTTTT. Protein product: CASSDLGGPNEKLFF.